The clone carrying this T cell receptor beta chain has a handful of counts. J lost 6 bases, V lost 8 bases, and 6 bases had no gene match. Germline V gene data show CDR1 as MNHNY and CDR2 as SVGAGI (reference sequence). The CDR3 is 13 residues long. The data stem from a study of beta chain features in type 1 diabetes. The study reverse transcribed the entire isolated RNA, so it sequenced expressed TCRB transcripts. The table came from immunoSEQ multiplex PCR; TCRdb's copy has only in-frame clones and leaves some out. The table includes a few hundred thousand clones, approximately 15% detected once. Sequences were obtained from central memory CD4+ T cells from blood. This chain joins TRBV6-6 and TRBJ2-7, with 11 bases identical to TRBD1. The TCR sequence derives from a man aged 30 to 45 in good health. The CDR3 region has the DNA TGTGCCAGCCACCGGGACAGGGGGTCCGAGCAGTACTTC. It translates to CASHRDRGSEQYF.